This T cell receptor (beta chain) is drawn from a study of blood T cell repertoires in COVID-19. In its sample, this clone was seen once. Profiled with immunoSEQ multiplex PCR; TCRdb holds only in-frame clones, not every one. Of about 58,000 clones listed, more than 80% are singletons. The CDR3 is made up of 17 amino acids. CDR1 is SGHDT, CDR2 YYEEEE, per germline. The V and J ends lost 4 bases and 8 bases, in that order; junction bases with no gene match: 10. The TCR was taken from a man between 60 and 70 years old with acute or convalescent COVID-19. This sequence joins TRBV5-6 and TRBJ2-1, with 15 bases lining up with TRBD2. The source material was peripheral blood. The CDR3: CASSPGLAGGRGDEQFF. CDR3 nucleotides: TGTGCCAGCAGCCCGGGACTAGCGGGAGGAAGGGGAGATGAGCAGTTCTTC. The full variable domain, rest sourced from reference TRBV5-6 and TRBJ2-1, is DAGVTQSPTHLIKTRGQQVTLRCSPKSGHDTVSWYQQALGQGPQFIFQYYEEEERQRGNFPDRFSGHQFPNYSSELNVNALLLGDSALYLCASSPGLAGGRGDEQFFGPGTRLTVL.